This paragraph covers one TCR beta chain sequence. Its antigen is as yet unknown. Sequence at one end of the junction differs from germline and may be a read error. The data originate from a study of metastatic and nonmetastatic thyroid tumors. Study-level information: Patients with malignant and benign thyroid disease provided blood and tumor or nodule tissue, whose repertoires were compared.

Thyroid surgery had not been preceded by any treatment in any patient. Findings and limits, study-wide: Versus benign nodules, malignant thyroid tumors reportedly had significantly higher TCR beta diversity, in blood and tumor.

CDR1 and CDR2 from the germline V gene are KGHDR and SFDVKD. CDR3 size: 15 residues. Study processing details: The authors used CDR3 differences across clinicopathological groups to build a distant-metastasis classifier for papillary thyroid cancer. TCRdb used MiXCR to call clones anew from the PCR reads. TCRdb, not the original authors, processed these V and J calls. The data hold about 35,000 clones, with approximately 32% observed a single time. The sample was blood. This clonotype originated in a female donor with papillary thyroid cancer or a benign thyroid nodule (not recorded which). Some clones in this sample may be carry-over from other donors' samples. The chain carries TRBV24-1 and TRBJ2-3; D unresolved. DNA of the CDR3: TGTGCGACCAGTTCCCAGATCAGGCACACAGATTCGCAGTATTTT. This sequence encodes CATSSQIRHTDSQYF.